This T cell receptor beta chain was captured by sequencing in a study of OX40 agonist ivuxolimab in advanced cancers. Study summary: Intravenous ivuxolimab was administered to patients every 2 weeks at 0.01 to 10 mg/kg. With a range of roughly 23 to 85, age averaged roughly 61 years, and about 83% were male.

CDR1 and CDR2 from the germline V gene are SGHNT and YYREEE (reference sequence). Trimming removed 1 base at V and 6 bases at J, with 7 bases between. CDR3 length: 12 amino acids. Data came from immunoSEQ multiplex PCR; TCRdb stores just in-frame clones and leaves some out. The sample holds roughly 40,000 clones, 85% to 95% seen once. The sampling schedule covered blood at baseline, cycle 4 day 1, and cycle 7 day 1. The chain combines TRBV5-4 with TRBJ1-1; D is unclear. The clonotype was recovered from an adult with an advanced solid tumor such as melanoma, head and neck, liver or kidney cancer. Sequenced material: CD4+ or CD8+ T cells sorted from blood, taken in a trial of the OX40 agonist ivuxolimab. The CDR3 protein is CASSLNGAEAFF. The CDR3 region has the DNA TGTGCCAGCAGCTTGAACGGGGCTGAAGCTTTCTTT.